Each of the 24 T cell receptor beta chains below was sequenced from the same sample in a study of cytomegalovirus exposure and HLA in healthy donors. TCRdb keeps only in-frame clones here, not all; method: immunoSEQ multiplex PCR. The sample yields about 280,000 clones, around 87% seen once. The sample taken for sequencing was PBMCs. These TCRs come from a woman between 18 and 30 years old in good health and CMV-seronegative.

The V gene is TRBV25-1, the J gene TRBJ2-3; the match to TRBD2 covers 7 bases. The germline gives CDR1 MGHDK, CDR2 SYGVNS. This CDR3 comprises 15 residues. Trimming removed 2 bases from V and 2 bases from J; junction bases left unmatched: 4. The CDR3 coding sequence is TGTGCCAGCAGTGAACTAGCGGCCAACACAGATACGCAGTATTTT. Its translation: CASSELAANTDTQYF. The whole variable domain, filled in from reference TRBV25-1 and TRBJ2-3, reads EADIYQTPRYLVIGTGKKITLECSQTMGHDKMYWYQQDPGMELHLIHYSYGVNSTEKGDLSSESTVSRIRTEHFPLTLESARPSHTSQYLCASSELAANTDTQYFGPGTRLTVL.

This clone was seen a handful of times. This CDR3 reads CASSLRLWEGFNEQYF. As DNA, the CDR3 is TGTGCCAGCAGCTTAAGGCTGTGGGAGGGCTTCAACGAGCAGTACTTC. The rearrangement uses TRBV7-8 and TRBJ2-7; 7 positions agree with TRBD2. Germline CDR1 reads SGHVS; CDR2 reads FQNEAQ. V dropped 2 bases and J dropped 5; count of bases not matched to a gene: 12. CDR3 size: 16 residues.

This CDR3 is CASSFDPRDTQYF. The CDR3 region has the DNA TGTGCCAGCAGTTTCGACCCGAGGGATACGCAGTATTTT. This chain uses TRBV27 with TRBJ2-3; D unclear. CDR1 is MNHEY, CDR2 SMNVEV, per germline (reference sequence). The V and J ends lost 3 bases and 6 bases respectively, with 10 bases between them. The length of the CDR3 is 13 residues.

The chain couples TRBV12-2 to TRBJ2-3; TRBD2 reflects the table's D call only, with no check against the DNA. TRBV12-2 is classified as a pseudogene. The CDR3 length is 18 residues. In DNA, the CDR3 is TGTGCAAGTCGCTTAGTCCTCGGCGGGGCCGGGGGGACAGATACGCAGTATTTT. Its translation: CASRLVLGGAGGTDTQYF.

The rearrangement links TRBV11-2 to TRBJ1-6, with TRBD1 matching over 8 bases. Trimming at V came to 5 bases and at J to 0 bases, leaving 12 bases not matched to a gene. Germline assignment: CDR1 SGHAT and CDR2 FQNNGV. CDR3 size: 19 residues. CDR3 in amino acids: CASSPRQGMWSSYNSPLHF. CDR3 coding DNA: TGTGCCAGCAGCCCGAGACAGGGGATGTGGAGCTCCTATAATTCACCCCTCCACTTT.

The sample holds one count of this clone. The chain combines TRBV7-8 with TRBJ1-5; 10 bases fit TRBD1. The germline V gene has CDR1 SGHVS and CDR2 FQNEAQ. V gave up 4 bases and J gave up 7 bases; unmatched junction bases: 19. The CDR3 has 19 residues. The CDR3 DNA sequence: TGTGCCAGCAGCTCCCGGGGGGATACGACAGGGGGCGACCCCCAGCCCCAGCATTTT. Translating it yields CASSSRGDTTGGDPQPQHF.

This clone was counted between two and nine times. This chain joins TRBV5-1 and TRBJ1-4; D unclear. Germline loops: CDR1 SGHRS, CDR2 YFSETQ. The CDR3 spans 16 residues. Trimming left V 1 base short and J 2 bases short, with 12 bases between. The CDR3, as DNA: TGCGCCAGCAGCTTGACGTCGACTGGGACTAATGAAAAACTGTTTTTT. The encoded protein is CASSLTSTGTNEKLFF.

The CDR3 loop is CASSVAGHGTEAFF. In nucleotides, the CDR3 is TGTGCCAGCAGCGTGGCAGGCCATGGGACTGAAGCTTTCTTT. The chain carries TRBV9 and TRBJ1-1; no firm D call. CDR1 SGDLS and CDR2 YYNGEE come from the germline V gene. The germline V and J ends were trimmed by 2 bases and 5 bases, with 13 bases remaining between them. CDR3 length equals 14 residues.

The CDR3 here is CASSLQRTPDHEQFF. As DNA, the CDR3 is TGTGCCAGCAGCTTACAACGGACACCTGACCATGAGCAGTTCTTC. The rearrangement uses TRBV7-3 and TRBJ2-1; perhaps TRBD1 as D (5 bases). The germline CDR1 and CDR2 sequences are SGHTA and FQGTGA. This CDR3 comprises 15 residues. V was shortened by 2 bases and J by 8 bases, with 16 bases between the two germline ends.

The J gene is TRBJ1-5, the V gene TRBV7-8; 7 nucleotides match TRBD1. Germline-derived CDR1 and CDR2 are SGHVS and FQNEAQ. With V trimmed by 2 bases and J by 0 bases, 7 bases remained unmatched. The CDR3 sequence is 17 residues long. CDR3 nucleotides: TGTGCCAGCAGCTTAAACCAGGGGGGATATAGCAATCAGCCCCAGCATTTT. Amino acids: CASSLNQGGYSNQPQHF.

The rearrangement links TRBV9 to TRBJ2-7; a possible D gene is TRBD2 (6 bases). Trimming took off 4 bases at V and 7 bases at J, with 15 bases between the two ends. Per germline, CDR1 SGDLS and CDR2 YYNGEE. The CDR3 has 13 amino acids. In DNA form, the CDR3 reads TGTGCCAGCAGCCCGCGGGACTCTCGGGAGCAGTACTTC. Protein product: CASSPRDSREQYF.

This chain connects TRBV27 to TRBJ1-5; no clear D gene. Per the germline V gene, CDR1 is MNHEY and CDR2 is SMNVEV (reference sequence). Trimming removed 4 bases from V and 2 bases from J, with 12 bases in between. The CDR3 totals 15 residues. The CDR3 DNA is TGTGCCAGCAGTTCGGGAATCCAGGGCAATCAGCCCCAGCATTTT. Amino acid sequence: CASSSGIQGNQPQHF.

This clone appeared once. The chain combines TRBV6-5 with TRBJ1-1; 11 positions agree with TRBD1. Germline V gives CDR1 MNHEY, CDR2 SVGAGI. The CDR3 is 16 residues long. J was trimmed by 5 bases and V by 2 bases; bases with no gene match: 7. The CDR3 DNA is TGTGCCAGCAGTTACCTGGGACAGGGGGTAGGGACTGAAGCTTTCTTT. Its protein product is CASSYLGQGVGTEAFF.

V is TRBV5-1 and J is TRBJ2-1; perhaps TRBD1 as D (5 bases). V dropped 4 bases and J dropped 0 bases, with 8 bases sitting between them. The CDR3 covers 14 residues. Germline CDR1 and CDR2: SGHRS and YFSETQ. Here the CDR3 reads CASSNRNSYNEQFF. The CDR3 DNA is TGCGCCAGCAGCAACAGGAACTCCTACAATGAGCAGTTCTTC.

The V call is TRBV7-9, the J call TRBJ2-5, with D perhaps matching TRBD2 (5 bases). With 5 bases removed from V and 4 bases from J, the gap between germline ends came to 11 bases. Germline V lookup: CDR1 SEHNR, CDR2 FQNEAQ (reference sequence). This CDR3 is built from 13 residues. The CDR3 DNA reads TGTGCCAGCAGCGGCAGCGGTTTAGAGACCCAGTACTTC. Residues: CASSGSGLETQYF.

The chain is built from TRBV7-2 and TRBJ2-1, with 14 positions matching TRBD2. CDR3 size: 16 residues. CDR1 and CDR2 (germline): SGHTA, FQGNSA. V gave up 5 bases and J gave up 6 bases; unmatched junction bases: 6. CDR3 sequence reads: CASSRQGLAGVNEQFF. The CDR3 DNA is TGTGCCAGCAGCCGCCAGGGACTAGCGGGAGTCAATGAGCAGTTCTTC.

The chain uses TRBV5-1 and TRBJ1-2; TRBD1 matches at 10 bases. J was trimmed by 8 bases and V by 4 bases; bases with no gene match: 8. In germline, CDR1 is SGHRS, CDR2 YFSETQ. The CDR3 is 14 residues long. CDR3 sequence: CASSAGDRGEGYTF. The CDR3 DNA is TGCGCCAGCAGCGCGGGGGACAGGGGCGAAGGCTACACCTTC.

The chain is built from TRBV28 and TRBJ2-1; 12 bases are a match to TRBD2. The trim removed 5 bases at V and 7 bases at J, leaving 9 bases unmatched. In germline, CDR1 is MDHEN, CDR2 SYDVKM. This CDR3 contains 16 residues. The CDR3 region is CASSTLAGGPGNEQFF. In DNA, the CDR3 is TGTGCCAGCAGTACCCTAGCGGGAGGGCCGGGTAATGAGCAGTTCTTC.

The chain has TRBV28 and TRBJ2-7, with D perhaps matching TRBD2 (5 bases). The CDR3 has 16 residues. The germline V gene has CDR1 MDHEN and CDR2 SYDVKM. Trimming took 5 bases from V and 0 from J, leaving 17 bases between them. Here the CDR3 reads CASSPSGTVSSYEQYF. The CDR3 DNA follows: TGTGCCAGCAGTCCCTCGGGAACCGTGAGCTCCTACGAGCAGTACTTC.

This clone is a singleton in its sample. This chain's CDR3 is CAWNIPIQGAHSGYTF. As DNA, the CDR3 is TGTGCCTGGAATATTCCGATACAGGGGGCACACTCCGGCTACACCTTC. This rearrangement joins TRBV30 to TRBJ1-2; 9 nucleotides line up with TRBD1. CDR1 and CDR2 from the germline V gene are GTSNPN and SVGIG (reference sequence). This CDR3 region has 16 residues. Trimming removed 4 bases from V and 8 bases from J; junction bases left unmatched: 17.

This chain uses TRBV9 with TRBJ2-3; D may be TRBD2 (7 bases). The V end was cut by 4 bases, the J end by 6 bases, with 18 bases between. The V gene's germline CDR1 is SGDLS and CDR2 YYNGEE. The CDR3 spans 15 residues. DNA of the CDR3: TGTGCCAGCAGCTTCGGGGGCGGGAGTGGGGATACGCAGTATTTT. This codes for CASSFGGGSGDTQYF.

This clone was found a few times. This sequence joins TRBV29-1 and TRBJ2-1, with TRBD1 as a possible D gene (5 bases). Trimming took 7 bases from V and 10 from J, leaving 17 bases between them. The V gene's germline CDR1 is SQVTM and CDR2 ANQGSEA. CDR3 length equals 12 residues. In DNA, the CDR3 is TGCAGCGCACGTCCGAGTGACAGCGAGCAGTTCTTC. Protein: CSARPSDSEQFF.

V gene TRBV6-1 combines with J gene TRBJ1-2, with 8 bases aligning to TRBD1. Germline CDR1 MNHNS, CDR2 SASEGT. The CDR3 contains 16 residues. The V segment lost 4 bases and the J segment 4 bases; nucleotides outside the gene matches: 11. The CDR3 reads CASSGLQGAIPYGYTF. The CDR3 nucleotides read TGTGCCAGCAGTGGTCTCCAGGGGGCGATCCCCTATGGCTACACCTTC.

V usage is TRBV9 and J usage is TRBJ2-1; TRBD1 agrees at 8 bases. Germline assignment: CDR1 SGDLS and CDR2 YYNGEE. The CDR3 is 15 residues long. V lost 4 bases and J lost 5; bases outside the gene matches: 8. CDR3 bases: TGTGCCAGCAGCCCCGCTGGGACAGGAGACAATGAGCAGTTCTTC. This codes for CASSPAGTGDNEQFF.